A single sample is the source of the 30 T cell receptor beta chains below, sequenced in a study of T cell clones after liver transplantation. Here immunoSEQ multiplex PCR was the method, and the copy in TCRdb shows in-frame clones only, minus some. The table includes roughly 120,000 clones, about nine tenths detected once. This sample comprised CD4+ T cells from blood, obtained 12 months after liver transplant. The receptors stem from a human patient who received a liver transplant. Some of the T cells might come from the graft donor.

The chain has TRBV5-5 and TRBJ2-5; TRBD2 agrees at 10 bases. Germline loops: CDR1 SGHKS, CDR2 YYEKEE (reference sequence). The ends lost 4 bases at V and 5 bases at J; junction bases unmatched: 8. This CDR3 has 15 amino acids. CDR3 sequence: CASSPTGTSEETQYF. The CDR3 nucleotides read TGTGCCAGCAGCCCTACCGGGACTAGCGAGGAGACCCAGTACTTC.

The CDR3 DNA sequence: TGTGCCAGCAGCGTAGACCAGGGTGATTACGTCTATGGCTACACCTTC. Protein: CASSVDQGDYVYGYTF. This rearrangement joins TRBV9 to TRBJ1-2, with D possibly being TRBD1 (5 bases). The V gene's germline CDR1 is SGDLS and CDR2 YYNGEE. This CDR3 comprises 16 residues. V lost 0 bases and J 4 bases, leaving 16 bases between the germline ends.

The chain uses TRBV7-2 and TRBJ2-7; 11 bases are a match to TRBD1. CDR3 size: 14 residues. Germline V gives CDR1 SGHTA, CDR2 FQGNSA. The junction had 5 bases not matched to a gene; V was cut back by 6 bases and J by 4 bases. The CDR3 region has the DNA TGTGCCAGCAGTTTGGACAGGGGGCTTTACGAGCAGTACTTC. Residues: CASSLDRGLYEQYF.

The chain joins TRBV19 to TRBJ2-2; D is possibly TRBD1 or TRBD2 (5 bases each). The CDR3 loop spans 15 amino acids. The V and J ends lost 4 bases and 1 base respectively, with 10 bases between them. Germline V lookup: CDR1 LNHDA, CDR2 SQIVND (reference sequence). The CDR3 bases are TGTGCCAGTAGTACAGGGACGTGGAACACCGGGGAGCTGTTTTTT. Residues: CASSTGTWNTGELFF.

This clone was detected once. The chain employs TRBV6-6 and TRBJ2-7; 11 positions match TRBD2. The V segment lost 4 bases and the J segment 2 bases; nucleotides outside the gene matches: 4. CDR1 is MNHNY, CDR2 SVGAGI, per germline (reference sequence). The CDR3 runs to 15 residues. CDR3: CASSLTSGVAYEQYF. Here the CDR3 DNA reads TGTGCCAGCAGTTTGACTAGCGGGGTGGCCTACGAGCAGTACTTC.

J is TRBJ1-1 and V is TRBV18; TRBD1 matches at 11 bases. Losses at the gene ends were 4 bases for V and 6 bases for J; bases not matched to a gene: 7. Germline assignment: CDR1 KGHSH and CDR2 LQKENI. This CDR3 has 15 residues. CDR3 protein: CASSLNGQGAAEAFF. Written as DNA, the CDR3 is TGTGCCAGCTCACTGAATGGACAGGGGGCCGCTGAAGCTTTCTTT.

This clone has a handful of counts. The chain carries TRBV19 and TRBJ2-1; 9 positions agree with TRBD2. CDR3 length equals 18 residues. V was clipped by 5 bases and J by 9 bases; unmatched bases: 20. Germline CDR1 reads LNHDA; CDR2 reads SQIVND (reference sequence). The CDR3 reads CASSSERGLAGLLGEQFF. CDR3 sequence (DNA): TGTGCCAGTAGTTCTGAGAGAGGGCTAGCGGGGTTATTGGGTGAGCAGTTCTTC.

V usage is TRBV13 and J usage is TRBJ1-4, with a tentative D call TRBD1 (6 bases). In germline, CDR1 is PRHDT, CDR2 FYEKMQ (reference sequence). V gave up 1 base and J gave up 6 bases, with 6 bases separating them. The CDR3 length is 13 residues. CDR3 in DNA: TGTGCCAGCAGCTTAGACAGGGATGAAAAACTGTTTTTT. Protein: CASSLDRDEKLFF.

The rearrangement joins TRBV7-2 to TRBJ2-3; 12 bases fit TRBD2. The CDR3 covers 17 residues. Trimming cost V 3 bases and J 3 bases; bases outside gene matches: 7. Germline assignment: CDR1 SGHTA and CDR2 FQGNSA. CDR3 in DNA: TGTGCCAGCAGCTTTGGGCTAGCGGGAGGGGGGACAGATACGCAGTATTTT. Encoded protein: CASSFGLAGGGTDTQYF.

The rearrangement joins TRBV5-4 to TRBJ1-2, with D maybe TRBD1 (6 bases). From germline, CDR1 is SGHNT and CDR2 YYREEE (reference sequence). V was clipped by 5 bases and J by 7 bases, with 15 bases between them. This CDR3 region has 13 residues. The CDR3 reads CASSLDRQGGYTF. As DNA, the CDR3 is TGTGCCAGCAGTCTCGACAGGCAGGGTGGCTACACCTTC.

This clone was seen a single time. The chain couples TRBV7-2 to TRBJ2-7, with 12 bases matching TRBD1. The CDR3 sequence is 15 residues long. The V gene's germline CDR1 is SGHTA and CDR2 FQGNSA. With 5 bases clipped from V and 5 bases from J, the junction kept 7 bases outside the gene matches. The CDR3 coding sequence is TGTGCCAGCAGCGGGGGACAGGGGGCTTGGGACGAGCAGTACTTC. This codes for CASSGGQGAWDEQYF. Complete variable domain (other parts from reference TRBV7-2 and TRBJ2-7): GAGVSQSPSNKVTEKGKDVELRCDPISGHTALYWYRQSLGQGLEFLIYFQGNSAPDKSGLPSDRFSAERTGGSVSTLTIQRTQQEDSAVYLCASSGGQGAWDEQYFGPGTRLTVT.

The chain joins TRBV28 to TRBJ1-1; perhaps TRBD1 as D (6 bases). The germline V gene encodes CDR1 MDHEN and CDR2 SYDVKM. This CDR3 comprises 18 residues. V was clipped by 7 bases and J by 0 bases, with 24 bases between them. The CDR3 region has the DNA TGTGCCAGCATACCGACACTCGAAGGGGGAGTAGTGAACACTGAAGCTTTCTTT. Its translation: CASIPTLEGGVVNTEAFF.

DNA for the CDR3: TGCGCCAGCAGCTTGGAGGGGAGCTCCTACAATGAGCAGTTCTTC. Translation: CASSLEGSSYNEQFF. The rearrangement uses TRBV5-1 and TRBJ2-1; either TRBD1 or TRBD2 may supply D (5 bases each). Germline assignment: CDR1 SGHRS and CDR2 YFSETQ. The length of the CDR3 is 15 residues. Trimming stripped 0 bases from V and 0 bases from J, with 7 bases between. Looking up the rest from reference TRBV5-1 and TRBJ2-1 gives the full variable domain: KAGVTQTPRYLIKTRGQQVTLSCSPISGHRSVSWYQQTPGQGLQFLFEYFSETQRNKGNFPGRFSGRQFSNSRSEMNVSTLELGDSALYLCASSLEGSSYNEQFFGPGTRLTVL.

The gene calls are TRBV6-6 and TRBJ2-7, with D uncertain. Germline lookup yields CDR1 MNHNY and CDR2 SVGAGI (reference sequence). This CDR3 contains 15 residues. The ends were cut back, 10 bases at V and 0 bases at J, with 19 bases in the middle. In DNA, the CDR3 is TGTGCCACCCAGTCCCCGGTACTGACCTCCTACGAGCAGTACTTC. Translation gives CATQSPVLTSYEQYF.

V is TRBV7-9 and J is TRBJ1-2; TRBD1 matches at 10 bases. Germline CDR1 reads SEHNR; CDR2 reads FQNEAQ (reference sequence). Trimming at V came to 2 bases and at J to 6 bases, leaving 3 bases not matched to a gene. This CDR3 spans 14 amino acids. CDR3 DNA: TGTGCCAGCAGCTTAAACGGACAGGGGGATGGCTACACCTTC. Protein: CASSLNGQGDGYTF.

CDR3 nucleotide sequence: TGCGCCAGCAGCTTGAATCCCGGAGGGAACACTGAAGCTTTCTTT. This sequence encodes CASSLNPGGNTEAFF. The chain uses TRBV5-1 and TRBJ1-1; D gene unclear. The V gene's germline CDR1 is SGHRS and CDR2 YFSETQ. The CDR3 has 15 residues. V lost 1 base to trimming and J lost 1 base, with 11 bases between them.

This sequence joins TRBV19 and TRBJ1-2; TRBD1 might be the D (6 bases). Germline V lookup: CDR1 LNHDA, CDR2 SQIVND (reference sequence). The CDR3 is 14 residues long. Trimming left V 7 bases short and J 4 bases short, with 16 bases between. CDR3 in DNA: TGTGCCAGTACCCTGGGCCGGGGGCCCTATGGCTACACCTTC. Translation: CASTLGRGPYGYTF.

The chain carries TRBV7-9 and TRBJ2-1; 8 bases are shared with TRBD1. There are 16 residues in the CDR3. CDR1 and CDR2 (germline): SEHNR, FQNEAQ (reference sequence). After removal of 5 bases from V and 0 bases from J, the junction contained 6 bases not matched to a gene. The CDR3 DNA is TGTGCCAGCAGCCCTACTGACAGGGGCTCCTACAATGAGCAGTTCTTC. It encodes CASSPTDRGSYNEQFF. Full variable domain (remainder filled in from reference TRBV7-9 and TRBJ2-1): DTGVSQNPRHKITKRGQNVTFRCDPISEHNRLYWYRQTLGQGPEFLTYFQNEAQLEKSRLLSDRFSAERPKGSFSTLEIQRTEQGDSAMYLCASSPTDRGSYNEQFFGPGTRLTVL.

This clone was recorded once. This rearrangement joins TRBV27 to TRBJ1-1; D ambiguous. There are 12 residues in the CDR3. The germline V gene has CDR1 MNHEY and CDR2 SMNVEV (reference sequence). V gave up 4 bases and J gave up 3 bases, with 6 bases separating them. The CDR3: CASSSLYTEAFF. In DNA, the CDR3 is TGTGCCAGCAGTTCCCTCTACACTGAAGCTTTCTTT.

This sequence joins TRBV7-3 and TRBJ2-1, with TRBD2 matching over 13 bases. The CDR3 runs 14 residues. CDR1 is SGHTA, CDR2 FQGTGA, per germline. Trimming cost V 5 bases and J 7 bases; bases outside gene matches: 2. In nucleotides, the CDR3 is TGTGCCAGCAGCCTGACTAGCGGGAGGAATGAGCAGTTCTTC. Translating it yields CASSLTSGRNEQFF. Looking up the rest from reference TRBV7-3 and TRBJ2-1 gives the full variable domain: GAGVSQTPSNKVTEKGKYVELRCDPISGHTALYWYRQSLGQGPEFLIYFQGTGAADDSGLPNDRFFAVRPEGSVSTLKIQRTERGDSAVYLCASSLTSGRNEQFFGPGTRLTVL.

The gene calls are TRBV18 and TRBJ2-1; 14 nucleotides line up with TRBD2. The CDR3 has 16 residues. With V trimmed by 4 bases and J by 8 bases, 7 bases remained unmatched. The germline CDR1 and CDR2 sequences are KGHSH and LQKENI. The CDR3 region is CASSRLAGGRGDEQFF. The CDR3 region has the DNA TGTGCCAGCTCACGACTAGCGGGAGGGCGAGGTGATGAGCAGTTCTTC.

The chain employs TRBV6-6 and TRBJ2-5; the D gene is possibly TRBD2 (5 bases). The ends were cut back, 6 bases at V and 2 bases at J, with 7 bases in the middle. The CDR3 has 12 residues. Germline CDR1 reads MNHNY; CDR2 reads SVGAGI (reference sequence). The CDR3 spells CASRGDQETQYF. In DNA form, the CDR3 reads TGTGCCAGCAGGGGAGATCAAGAGACCCAGTACTTC.

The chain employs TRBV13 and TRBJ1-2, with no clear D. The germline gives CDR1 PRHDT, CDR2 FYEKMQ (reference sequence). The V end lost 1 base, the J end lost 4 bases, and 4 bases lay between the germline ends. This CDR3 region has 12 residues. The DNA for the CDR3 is TGTGCCAGCAGCTTAGAGGGCTATGGCTACACCTTC. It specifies CASSLEGYGYTF.

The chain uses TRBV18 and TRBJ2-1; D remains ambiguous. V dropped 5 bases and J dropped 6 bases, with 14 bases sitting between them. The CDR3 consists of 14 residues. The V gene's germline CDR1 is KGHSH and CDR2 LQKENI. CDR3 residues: CASSATGPANEQFF. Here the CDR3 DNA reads TGTGCCAGCTCAGCAACTGGGCCGGCCAATGAGCAGTTCTTC.

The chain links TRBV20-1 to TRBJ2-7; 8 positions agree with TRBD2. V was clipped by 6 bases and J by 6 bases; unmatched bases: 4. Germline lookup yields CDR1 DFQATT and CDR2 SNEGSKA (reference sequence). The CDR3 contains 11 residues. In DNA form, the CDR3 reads TGCAGTGCCCGGGGGGGTGGCGAGCAGTACTTC. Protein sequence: CSARGGGEQYF.

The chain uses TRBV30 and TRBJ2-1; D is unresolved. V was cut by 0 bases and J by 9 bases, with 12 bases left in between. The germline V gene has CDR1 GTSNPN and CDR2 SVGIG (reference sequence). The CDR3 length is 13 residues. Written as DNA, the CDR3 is TGTGCCTGGAGTGTAAGTTACTCGGGTGAGCAGTTCTTC. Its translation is CAWSVSYSGEQFF. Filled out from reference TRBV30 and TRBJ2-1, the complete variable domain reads SQTIHQWPATLVQPVGSPLSLECTVEGTSNPNLYWYRQAAGRGLQLLFYSVGIGQISSEVPQNLSASRPQDRQFILSSKKLLLSDSGFYLCAWSVSYSGEQFFGPGTRLTVL.

The CDR3 DNA reads as TGTGCCAGCAGCTCAACGGGTGGAACTAATGAAAAACTGTTTTTT. It is translated as CASSSTGGTNEKLFF. The chain recombines TRBV5-4 with TRBJ1-4; D is ambiguous. CDR3 length: 15 residues. Per germline, CDR1 SGHNT and CDR2 YYREEE (reference sequence). Between the trimmed V and J ends, which lost 3 bases and 1 base, there was a span of 10 bases. Complete variable domain (other parts from reference TRBV5-4 and TRBJ1-4): ETGVTQSPTHLIKTRGQQVTLRCSSQSGHNTVSWYQQALGQGPQFIFQYYREEENGRGNFPPRFSGLQFPNYSSELNVNALELDDSALYLCASSSTGGTNEKLFFGSGTQLSVL.

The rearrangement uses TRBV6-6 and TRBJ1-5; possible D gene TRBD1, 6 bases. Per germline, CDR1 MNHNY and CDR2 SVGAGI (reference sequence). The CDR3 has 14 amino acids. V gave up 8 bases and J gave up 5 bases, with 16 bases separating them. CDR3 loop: CASQSGGPHQPQHF. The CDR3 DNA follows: TGTGCCAGCCAGTCCGGGGGCCCTCATCAGCCCCAGCATTTT.

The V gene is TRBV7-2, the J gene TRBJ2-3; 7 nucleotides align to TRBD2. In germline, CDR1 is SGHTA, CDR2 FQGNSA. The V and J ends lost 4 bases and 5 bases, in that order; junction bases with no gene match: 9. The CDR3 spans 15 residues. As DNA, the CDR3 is TGTGCCAGCAGCTCAATGACTAGCATGTTAGATACGCAGTATTTT. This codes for CASSSMTSMLDTQYF.

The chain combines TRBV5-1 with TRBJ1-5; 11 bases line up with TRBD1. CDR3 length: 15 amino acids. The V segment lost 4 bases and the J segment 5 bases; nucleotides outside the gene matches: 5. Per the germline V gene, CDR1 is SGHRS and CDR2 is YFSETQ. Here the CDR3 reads CASSPRTGGDQPQHF. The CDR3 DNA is TGCGCCAGCAGCCCCAGGACAGGGGGCGATCAGCCCCAGCATTTT.